At least ten counts were recorded for the clone carrying this TCR beta chain. Its specificity is not known. V lost 5 bases to trimming and J lost 0 bases, with 13 bases between them. Germline CDR1 reads SGHVS; CDR2 reads FNYEAQ. The CDR3 is made up of 16 amino acids. The data originate from a study of shared clonotypes between healthy human individuals. Notes on the study in general: Some clonotypes were shared by all four sorted-subset donors, while others were not shared. The non-shared ones had lower generation probabilities than the shared ones. Several donors held around 5% of naive CD4 clonotypes in common. Sampling involved blood alone; tissue repertoires likely differ.

Assay used: immunoSEQ multiplex PCR; TCRdb lists only in-frame clones, some missing. The data contain roughly 640,000 clones, under 80% of them singletons. Specimen: memory CD4+ T cells sorted from blood. The subset here: CD45RA-negative fraction. This chain links TRBV7-6 with TRBJ2-2; D is unresolved. The sequence derives from a woman between 25 and 40 years old in good health. DNA for the CDR3: TGTGCCAGCAGCCGAAAACCTCAGGCGAACACCGGGGAGCTGTTTTTT. This translates into CASSRKPQANTGELFF.